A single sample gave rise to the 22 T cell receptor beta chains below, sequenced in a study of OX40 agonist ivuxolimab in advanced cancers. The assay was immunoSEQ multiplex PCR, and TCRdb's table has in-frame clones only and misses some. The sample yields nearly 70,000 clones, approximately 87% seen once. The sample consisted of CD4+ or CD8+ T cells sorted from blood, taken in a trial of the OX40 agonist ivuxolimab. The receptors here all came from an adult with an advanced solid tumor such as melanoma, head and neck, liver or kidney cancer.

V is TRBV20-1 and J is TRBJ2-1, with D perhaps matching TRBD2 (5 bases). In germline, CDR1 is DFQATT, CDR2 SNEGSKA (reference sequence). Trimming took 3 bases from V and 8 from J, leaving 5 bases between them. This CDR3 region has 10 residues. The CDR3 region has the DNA TGCAGTGCTAGGAGGGATGAGCAGTTCTTC. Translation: CSARRDEQFF.

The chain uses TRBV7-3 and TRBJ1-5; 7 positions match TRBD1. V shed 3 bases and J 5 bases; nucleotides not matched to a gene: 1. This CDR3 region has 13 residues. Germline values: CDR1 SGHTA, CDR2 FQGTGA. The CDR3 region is CASSFDRDQPQHF. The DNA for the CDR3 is TGTGCCAGCAGCTTTGACAGGGATCAGCCCCAGCATTTT.

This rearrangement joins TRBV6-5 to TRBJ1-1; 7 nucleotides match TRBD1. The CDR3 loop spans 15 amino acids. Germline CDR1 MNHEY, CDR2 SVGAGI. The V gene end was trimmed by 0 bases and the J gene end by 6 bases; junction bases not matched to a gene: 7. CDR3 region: CASSYSHRGRSEAFF. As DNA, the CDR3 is TGTGCCAGCAGTTACTCCCACAGGGGTAGGTCTGAAGCTTTCTTT.

The CDR3 sequence: CASSFDSNEQFF. The CDR3, as DNA: TGTGCCAGCAGCTTTGACAGCAATGAGCAGTTCTTC. The chain employs TRBV11-2 and TRBJ2-1; the D gene is possibly TRBD1 (5 bases). V lost 3 bases, J lost 6 bases, and 6 bases lay in between. The V gene's germline CDR1 is SGHAT and CDR2 FQNNGV. This CDR3 is built from 12 residues.

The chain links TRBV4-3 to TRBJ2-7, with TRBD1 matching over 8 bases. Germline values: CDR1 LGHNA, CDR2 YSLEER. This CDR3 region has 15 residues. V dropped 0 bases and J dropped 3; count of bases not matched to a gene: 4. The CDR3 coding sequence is TGCGCCAGCAGCCAAGATCGAGGACAGGGCTACGAGCAGTACTTC. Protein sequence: CASSQDRGQGYEQYF.

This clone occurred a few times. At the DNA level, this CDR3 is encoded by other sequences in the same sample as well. The CDR3 sequence is CASSPGTGNSGANVLTF. CDR3 coding DNA: TGTGCCAGCAGCCCTGGGACAGGGAACTCTGGGGCCAACGTCCTGACTTTC. The chain uses TRBV7-2 and TRBJ2-6; 9 nucleotides agree with TRBD1. This CDR3 is built from 17 residues. J was trimmed by 0 bases and V by 5 bases; bases with no gene match: 5. Germline values: CDR1 SGHTA, CDR2 FQGNSA.

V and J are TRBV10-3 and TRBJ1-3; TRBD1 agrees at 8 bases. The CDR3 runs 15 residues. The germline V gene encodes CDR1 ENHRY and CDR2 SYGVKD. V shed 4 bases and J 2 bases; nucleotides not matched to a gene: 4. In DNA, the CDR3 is TGTGCCATCAGTGGGACAGGGACTACTGGAAACACCATATATTTT. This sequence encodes CAISGTGTTGNTIYF.

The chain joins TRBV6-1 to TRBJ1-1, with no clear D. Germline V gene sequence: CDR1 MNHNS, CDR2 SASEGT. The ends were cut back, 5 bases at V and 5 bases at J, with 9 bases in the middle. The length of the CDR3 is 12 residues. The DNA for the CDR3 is TGTGCCAGCAGTACTATAGGGACTGAAGCTTTCTTT. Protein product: CASSTIGTEAFF.

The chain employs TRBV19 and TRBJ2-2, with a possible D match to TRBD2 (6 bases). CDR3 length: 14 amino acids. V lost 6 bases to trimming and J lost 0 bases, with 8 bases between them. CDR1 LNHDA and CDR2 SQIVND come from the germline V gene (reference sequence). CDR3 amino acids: CASRLAANTGELFF. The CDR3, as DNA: TGTGCCAGTAGACTAGCAGCGAACACCGGGGAGCTGTTTTTT.

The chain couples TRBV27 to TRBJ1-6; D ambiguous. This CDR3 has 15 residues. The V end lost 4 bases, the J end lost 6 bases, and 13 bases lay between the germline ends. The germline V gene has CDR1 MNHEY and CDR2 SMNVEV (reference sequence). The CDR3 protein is CASSWTPYSNSPLHF. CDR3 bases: TGTGCCAGCAGTTGGACCCCGTACTCTAATTCACCCCTCCACTTT.

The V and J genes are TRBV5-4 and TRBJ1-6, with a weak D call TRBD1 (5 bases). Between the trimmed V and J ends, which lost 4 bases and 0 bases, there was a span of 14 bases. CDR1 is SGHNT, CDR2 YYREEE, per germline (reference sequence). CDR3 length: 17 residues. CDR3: CASSLGGKSSYNSPLHF. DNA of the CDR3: TGTGCCAGCAGCCTCGGGGGGAAGAGCTCCTATAATTCACCCCTCCACTTT.

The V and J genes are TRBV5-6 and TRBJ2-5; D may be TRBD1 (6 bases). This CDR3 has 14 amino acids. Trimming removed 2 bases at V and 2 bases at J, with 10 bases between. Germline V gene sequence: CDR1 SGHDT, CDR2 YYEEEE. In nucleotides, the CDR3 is TGTGCCAGCAGCTTCGGACAGCTACAAGAGACCCAGTACTTC. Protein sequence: CASSFGQLQETQYF.

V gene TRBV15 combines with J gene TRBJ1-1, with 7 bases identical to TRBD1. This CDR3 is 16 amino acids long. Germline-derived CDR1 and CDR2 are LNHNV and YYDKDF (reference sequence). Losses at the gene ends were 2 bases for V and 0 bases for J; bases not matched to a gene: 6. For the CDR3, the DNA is TGTGCCACCAGCAGATATTCAGGGGGGGTGAACACTGAAGCTTTCTTT. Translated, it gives CATSRYSGGVNTEAFF.

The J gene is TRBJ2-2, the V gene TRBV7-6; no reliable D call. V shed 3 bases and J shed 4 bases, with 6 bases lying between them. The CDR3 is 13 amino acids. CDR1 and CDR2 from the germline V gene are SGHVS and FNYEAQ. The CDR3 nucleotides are TGTGCCAGCAGCTTGGCGGCCACCGGGGAGCTGTTTTTT. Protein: CASSLAATGELFF.

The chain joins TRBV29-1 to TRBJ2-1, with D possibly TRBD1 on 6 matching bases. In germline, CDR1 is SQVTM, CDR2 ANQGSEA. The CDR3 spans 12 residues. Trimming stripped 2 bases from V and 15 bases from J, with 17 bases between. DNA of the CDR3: TGCAGCGTTGAACAAACTGGGGACAAGGGGTTCTTC. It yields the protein CSVEQTGDKGFF.

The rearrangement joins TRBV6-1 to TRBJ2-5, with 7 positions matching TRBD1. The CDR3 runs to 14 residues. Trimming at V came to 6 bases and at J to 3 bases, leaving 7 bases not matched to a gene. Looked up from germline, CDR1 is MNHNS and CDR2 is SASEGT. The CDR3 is CASRKTGQKETQYF. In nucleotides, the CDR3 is TGTGCCAGCAGGAAGACAGGGCAAAAAGAGACCCAGTACTTC.

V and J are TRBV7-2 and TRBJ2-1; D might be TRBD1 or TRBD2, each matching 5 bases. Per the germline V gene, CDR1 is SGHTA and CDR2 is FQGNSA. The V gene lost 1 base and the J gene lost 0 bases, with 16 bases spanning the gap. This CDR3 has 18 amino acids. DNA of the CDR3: TGTGCCAGCAGCTTAGTCCGGGGCAGCGGACACTCCTACAATGAGCAGTTCTTC. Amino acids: CASSLVRGSGHSYNEQFF.

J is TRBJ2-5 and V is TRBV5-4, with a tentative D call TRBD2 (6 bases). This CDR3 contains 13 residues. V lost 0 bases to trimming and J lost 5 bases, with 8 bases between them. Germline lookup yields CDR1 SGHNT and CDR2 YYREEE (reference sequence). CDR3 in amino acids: CASSLAGGETQYF. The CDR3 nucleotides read TGTGCCAGCAGCTTGGCTGGGGGGGAGACCCAGTACTTC.

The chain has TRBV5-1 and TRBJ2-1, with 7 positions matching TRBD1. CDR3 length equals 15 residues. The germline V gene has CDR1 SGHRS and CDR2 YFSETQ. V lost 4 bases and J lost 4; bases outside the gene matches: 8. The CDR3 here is CASSSTGQIYNEQFF. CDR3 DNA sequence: TGCGCCAGCAGCAGCACGGGACAGATTTACAATGAGCAGTTCTTC.

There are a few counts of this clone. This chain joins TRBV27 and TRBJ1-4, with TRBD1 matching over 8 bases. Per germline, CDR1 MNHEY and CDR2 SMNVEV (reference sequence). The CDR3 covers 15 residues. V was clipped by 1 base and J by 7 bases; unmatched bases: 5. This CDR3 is CASSLYQGASEKLFF. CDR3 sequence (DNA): TGTGCCAGCAGTTTATATCAGGGGGCCTCTGAAAAACTGTTTTTT.

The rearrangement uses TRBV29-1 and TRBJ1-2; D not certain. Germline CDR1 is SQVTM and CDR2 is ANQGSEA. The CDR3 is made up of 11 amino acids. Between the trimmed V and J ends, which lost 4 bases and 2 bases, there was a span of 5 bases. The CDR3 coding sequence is TGCAGCGTTGGATCCAACTATGGCTACACCTTC. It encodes CSVGSNYGYTF. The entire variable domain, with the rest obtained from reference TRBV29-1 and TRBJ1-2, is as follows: SAVISQKPSRDICQRGTSLTIQCQVDSQVTMMFWYRQQPGQSLTLIATANQGSEATYESGFVIDKFPISRPNLTFSTLTVSNMSPEDSSIYLCSVGSNYGYTFGSGTRLTVV.

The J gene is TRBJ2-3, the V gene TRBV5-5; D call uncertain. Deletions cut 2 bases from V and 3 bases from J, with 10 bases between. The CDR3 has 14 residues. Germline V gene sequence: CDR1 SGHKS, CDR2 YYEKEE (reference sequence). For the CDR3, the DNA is TGTGCCAGCAGCTTTTCCCGGTCGACAGATACGCAGTATTTT. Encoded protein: CASSFSRSTDTQYF.